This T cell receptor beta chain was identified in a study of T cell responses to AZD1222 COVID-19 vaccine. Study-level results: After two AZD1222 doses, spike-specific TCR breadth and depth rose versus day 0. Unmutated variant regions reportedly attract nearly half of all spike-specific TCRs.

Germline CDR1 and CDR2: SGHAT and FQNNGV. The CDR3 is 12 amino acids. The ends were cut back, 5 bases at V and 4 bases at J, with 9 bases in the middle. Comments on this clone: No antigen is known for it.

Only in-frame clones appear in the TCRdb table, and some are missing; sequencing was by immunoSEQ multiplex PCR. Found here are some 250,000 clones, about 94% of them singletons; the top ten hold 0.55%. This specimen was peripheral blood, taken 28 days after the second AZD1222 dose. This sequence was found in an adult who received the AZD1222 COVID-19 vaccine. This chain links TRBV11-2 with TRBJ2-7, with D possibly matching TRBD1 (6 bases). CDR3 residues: CASSMQGYEQYF. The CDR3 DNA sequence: TGTGCCAGCAGCATGCAGGGGTACGAGCAGTACTTC.